Below are 17 T cell receptor beta chains sequenced from a single sample in a study of CD8+ T cells in alopecia areata. Investigators isolated RNA and reverse transcribed it into cDNA to act as the sequencing template. Data came from immunoSEQ multiplex PCR; TCRdb stores just in-frame clones and leaves some out. The sample has approximately 29,000 clones; around three quarters are singletons. The sample comprised NKG2D-low CD8+ T cells sorted from blood. The receptors come from a human donor with alopecia areata.

This chain joins TRBV29-1 and TRBJ2-1; 12 bases match TRBD2. The CDR3 contains 11 residues. Germline V gives CDR1 SQVTM, CDR2 ANQGSEA. Losses at the gene ends were 7 bases for V and 14 bases for J; bases not matched to a gene: 6. In DNA form, the CDR3 reads TGCAGCGCTCCTAGCGGGGGGGCTGAGTTCTTC. Amino acids: CSAPSGGAEFF.

This clone was picked up a small number of times. This chain links TRBV28 with TRBJ1-5; 11 nucleotides match TRBD1. V lost 2 bases, J lost 6 bases, and 3 bases stayed unmatched. Germline V CDR1 and CDR2: MDHEN, SYDVKM. The CDR3 has 15 amino acids. The CDR3 DNA reads TGTGCCAGCAGTTTAGGGACAGGGGGTGGTCAGCCCCAGCATTTT. It encodes CASSLGTGGGQPQHF.

This clone rates as medium-sized. The CDR3 protein is CASSLPQGRNNEQFF. CDR3 coding DNA: TGTGCCAGCAGCTTACCACAGGGGAGAAACAATGAGCAGTTCTTC. The V and J genes are TRBV7-2 and TRBJ2-1, with 7 bases fitting TRBD1. The CDR3 sequence is 15 residues long. In germline, CDR1 is SGHTA, CDR2 FQGNSA. V shed 2 bases, J shed 5 bases, and the junction held 6 bases outside the gene matches.

This clone was seen a handful of times. This chain joins TRBV10-3 and TRBJ1-2; 9 bases fit TRBD1. Germline CDR1 is ENHRY and CDR2 is SYGVKD. This CDR3 has 15 amino acids. Trimming took 4 bases from V and 4 from J; bases not matched to a gene: 7. The CDR3 nucleotides read TGTGCCATCAGTGCCGGAAGGGACAGGGTCTATGGCTACACCTTC. Protein: CAISAGRDRVYGYTF.

The rearrangement uses TRBV7-2 and TRBJ2-1; no clear D. Germline CDR1 SGHTA, CDR2 FQGNSA. The CDR3 loop spans 16 amino acids. With 0 bases removed from V and 9 bases from J, the gap between germline ends came to 18 bases. CDR3 loop: CASSLAQASARGEQFF. The CDR3 DNA follows: TGTGCCAGCAGCTTAGCGCAGGCGTCAGCGCGAGGTGAGCAGTTCTTC.

The genes are TRBV27 and TRBJ2-1; 7 bases align to TRBD2. The germline V gene encodes CDR1 MNHEY and CDR2 SMNVEV (reference sequence). The CDR3 runs 16 residues. V lost 6 bases, J lost 2 bases, and 10 bases stayed unmatched. The DNA for the CDR3 is TGTGCCAGCAGCCGGACCCGGGAGGACCCCTACAATGAGCAGTTCTTC. This codes for CASSRTREDPYNEQFF.

The chain recombines TRBV6-5 with TRBJ2-7, with 9 bases matching TRBD2. From germline, CDR1 is MNHEY and CDR2 SVGAGI. The CDR3 is 15 residues long. J lost 4 bases, V lost 7 bases, and 11 bases had no gene match. The CDR3 sequence: CASTQDLAGKYEQYF. The CDR3, as DNA: TGTGCCAGCACCCAAGACCTAGCGGGGAAATACGAGCAGTACTTC.

The chain has TRBV29-1 and TRBJ1-1, with 8 nucleotides matching TRBD1. The V and J ends lost 4 bases and 3 bases, in that order; junction bases with no gene match: 7. The length of the CDR3 is 14 residues. CDR1 SQVTM and CDR2 ANQGSEA come from the germline V gene. The CDR3 loop reads CSVVPTGGDTEAFF. CDR3 nucleotide sequence: TGCAGCGTTGTACCAACAGGGGGAGACACTGAAGCTTTCTTT. Variable domain in full (rest from reference TRBV29-1 and TRBJ1-1): SAVISQKPSRDICQRGTSLTIQCQVDSQVTMMFWYRQQPGQSLTLIATANQGSEATYESGFVIDKFPISRPNLTFSTLTVSNMSPEDSSIYLCSVVPTGGDTEAFFGQGTRLTVV.

This clone was observed at least ten times. V usage is TRBV21-1 and J usage is TRBJ2-7; the table's D gene call, TRBD2, was not cross checked with the DNA. TRBV21-1 is classified as a pseudogene. The CDR3 length is 11 residues. The CDR3 nucleotides read TGTGCCAGCAGCAACACTGACGAGCAGTACTTC. Residues: CASSNTDEQYF.

The rearrangement joins TRBV27 to TRBJ1-2; D call uncertain. Germline assignment: CDR1 MNHEY and CDR2 SMNVEV (reference sequence). V lost 7 bases to trimming and J lost 5 bases, with 20 bases between them. CDR3 length equals 15 residues. Written as DNA, the CDR3 is TGTGCCAGCACTCGCGACGCCCTCGGAGGGTATGGCTACACCTTC. It codes for CASTRDALGGYGYTF.

This rearrangement joins TRBV7-2 to TRBJ2-2; D uncertain. The CDR3 contains 14 residues. Trimming removed 4 bases from V and 4 bases from J, with 10 bases in between. CDR1 and CDR2 from the germline V gene are SGHTA and FQGNSA. CDR3 sequence (DNA): TGTGCCAGCAGCTCAGCCCTGAGCACCGGGGAGCTGTTTTTT. Translated, it gives CASSSALSTGELFF.

V usage is TRBV28 and J usage is TRBJ2-7; either TRBD1 or TRBD2 may fit D (6 bases each). Germline loops: CDR1 MDHEN, CDR2 SYDVKM. Trimming removed 5 bases from V and 7 bases from J, with 12 bases in between. The CDR3 sequence is 12 residues long. The CDR3 is CASSQQGGEQYF. The CDR3 region has the DNA TGTGCCAGCAGTCAACAGGGAGGTGAGCAGTACTTC.

The chain joins TRBV29-1 to TRBJ2-7, with TRBD2 matching over 11 bases. The CDR3 length is 16 residues. J lost 2 bases, V lost 4 bases, and 10 bases had no gene match. The V gene's germline CDR1 is SQVTM and CDR2 ANQGSEA. The CDR3 reads CSVAGLAGGAPYEQYF. The DNA of the CDR3 is TGCAGCGTTGCAGGGCTAGCGGGAGGCGCCCCCTACGAGCAGTACTTC.

The genes are TRBV6-5 and TRBJ2-2, with TRBD1 identical over 8 bases. The CDR3 is made up of 15 amino acids. The germline CDR1 and CDR2 sequences are MNHEY and SVGAGI. V shed 5 bases, J shed 2 bases, and the junction held 4 bases outside the gene matches. The CDR3 loop is CASSTGQGNTGELFF. As DNA, the CDR3 is TGTGCCAGCAGTACTGGACAGGGCAACACCGGGGAGCTGTTTTTT.

V and J are TRBV7-2 and TRBJ2-3; D is undetermined. The CDR3 covers 11 residues. Per germline, CDR1 SGHTA and CDR2 FQGNSA. Trimming pared 6 bases from V and 3 bases from J, leaving 4 bases between. CDR3 sequence: CASRGTDTQYF. The CDR3 DNA reads as TGTGCCAGCAGAGGTACAGATACGCAGTATTTT.

The chain has TRBV29-1 and TRBJ2-3, with 9 bases identical to TRBD2. The V gene end was trimmed by 6 bases and the J gene end by 3 bases; junction bases not matched to a gene: 13. This CDR3 contains 16 residues. Per germline, CDR1 SQVTM and CDR2 ANQGSEA. CDR3 nucleotides: TGCAGCGTAGGCCGCGGGAGGGCCGCGATAACAGATACGCAGTATTTT. The encoded protein is CSVGRGRAAITDTQYF.

This chain links TRBV4-2 with TRBJ2-7; the match to TRBD2 covers 10 bases. The CDR3 covers 17 residues. From germline, CDR1 is LGHNA and CDR2 YNFKEQ. Trimming took 0 bases from V and 2 from J; bases not matched to a gene: 7. This chain's CDR3 is CASSQELGLAGAYEQYF. The CDR3 DNA sequence: TGTGCCAGCAGCCAAGAATTGGGGCTAGCGGGGGCCTACGAGCAGTACTTC.